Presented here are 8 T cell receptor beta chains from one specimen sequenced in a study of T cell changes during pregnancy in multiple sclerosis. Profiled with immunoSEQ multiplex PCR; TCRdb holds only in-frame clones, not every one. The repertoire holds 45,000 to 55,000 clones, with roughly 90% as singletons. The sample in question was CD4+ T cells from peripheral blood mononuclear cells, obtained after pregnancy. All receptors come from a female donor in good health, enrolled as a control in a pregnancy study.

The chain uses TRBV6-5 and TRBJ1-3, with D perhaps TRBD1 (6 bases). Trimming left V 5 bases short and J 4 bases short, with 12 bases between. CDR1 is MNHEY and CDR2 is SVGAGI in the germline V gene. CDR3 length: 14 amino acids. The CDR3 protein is CASSGGGEGNTIYF. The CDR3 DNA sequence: TGTGCCAGCAGTGGGGGCGGCGAAGGAAACACCATATATTTT.

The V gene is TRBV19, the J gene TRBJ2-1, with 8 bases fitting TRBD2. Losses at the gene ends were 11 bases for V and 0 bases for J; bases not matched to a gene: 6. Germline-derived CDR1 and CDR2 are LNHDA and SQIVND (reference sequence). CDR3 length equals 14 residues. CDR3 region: CAAGGDSSYNEQFF. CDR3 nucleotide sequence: TGTGCCGCGGGGGGCGATAGCTCCTACAATGAGCAGTTCTTC. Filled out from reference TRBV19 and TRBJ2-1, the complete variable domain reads DGGITQSPKYLFRKEGQNVTLSCEQNLNHDAMYWYRQDPGQGLRLIYYSQIVNDFQKGDIAEGYSVSREKKESFPLTVTSAQKNPTAFYLCAAGGDSSYNEQFFGPGTRLTVL.

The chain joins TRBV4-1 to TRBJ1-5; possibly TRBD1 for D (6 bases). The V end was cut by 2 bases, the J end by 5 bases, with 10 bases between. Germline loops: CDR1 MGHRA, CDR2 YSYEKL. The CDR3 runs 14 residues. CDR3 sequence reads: CASSQRTEDQPQHF. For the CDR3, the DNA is TGCGCCAGCAGCCAAAGGACAGAGGATCAGCCCCAGCATTTT.

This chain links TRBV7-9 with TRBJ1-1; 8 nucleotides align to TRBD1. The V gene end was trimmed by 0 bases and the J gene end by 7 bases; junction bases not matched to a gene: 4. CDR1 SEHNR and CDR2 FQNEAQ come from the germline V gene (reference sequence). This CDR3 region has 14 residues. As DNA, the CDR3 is TGTGCCAGCAGCTTAGCCGGGACAGGCGATGAAGCTTTCTTT. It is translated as CASSLAGTGDEAFF.

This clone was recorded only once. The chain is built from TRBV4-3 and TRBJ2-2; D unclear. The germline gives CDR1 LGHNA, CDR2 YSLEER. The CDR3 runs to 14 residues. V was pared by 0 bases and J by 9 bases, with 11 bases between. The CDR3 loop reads CASSQEGDRRELFF. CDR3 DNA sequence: TGCGCCAGCAGCCAAGAAGGAGATCGCCGGGAGCTGTTTTTT.

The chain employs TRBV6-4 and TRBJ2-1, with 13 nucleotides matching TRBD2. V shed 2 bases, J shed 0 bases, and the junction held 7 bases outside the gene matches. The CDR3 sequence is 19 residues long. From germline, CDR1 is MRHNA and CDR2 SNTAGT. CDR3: CASSDRGLAGSSSYNEQFF. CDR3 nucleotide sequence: TGTGCCAGCAGTGACAGGGGACTAGCGGGGAGTAGCTCCTACAATGAGCAGTTCTTC.

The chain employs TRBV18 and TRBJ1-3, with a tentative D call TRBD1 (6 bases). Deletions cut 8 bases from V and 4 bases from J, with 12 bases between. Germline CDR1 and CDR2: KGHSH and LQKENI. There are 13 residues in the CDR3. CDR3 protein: CASQLDSGNTIYF. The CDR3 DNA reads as TGTGCCAGCCAGCTGGACAGCGGAAACACCATATATTTT. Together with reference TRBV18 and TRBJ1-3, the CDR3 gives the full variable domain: NAGVMQNPRHLVRRRGQEARLRCSPMKGHSHVYWYRQLPEEGLKFMVYLQKENIIDESGMPKERFSAEFPKEGPSILRIQQVVRGDSAAYFCASQLDSGNTIYFGEGSWLTVV.

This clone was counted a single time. CDR3: CASRADRYSTDTQYF. The CDR3 DNA sequence: TGTGCCAGCAGAGCGGACAGGTATAGCACAGATACGCAGTATTTT. The chain carries TRBV2 and TRBJ2-3; 7 bases map to TRBD1. V lost 6 bases to trimming and J lost 0 bases; unmatched junction nucleotides: 6. Germline V gene lookup returns CDR1 SNHLY and CDR2 FYNNEI. The CDR3 spans 15 residues.